These 16 T cell receptor beta chains were sequenced from one sample in a study of T-cell reconstitution after alpha-beta-depleted transplantation in children. Construction of the TCRbeta library involved unique molecular identifiers. TCRdb re-derived calls from the PCR reads in MiXCR, one entry per CDR3 protein. The table has around 580,000 distinct CDR3 sequences, about 23% seen once; the top ten hold roughly 15%. The sequenced sample was PBMCs, mostly from graft donor cells, obtained 360 days after TCRalphabeta/CD19-depleted stem cell transplant. All receptors derive from a boy younger than two who had a stem cell transplant for acute myeloid leukemia, so the T cells may come from the graft donor.

This clonotype was detected a few times. The CDR3 DNA is TGTGCCAGCAGCTTAAGCGCATCTCCCCTTACGTACGAGCAGTACTTC. This gives the protein CASSLSASPLTYEQYF. The chain is built from TRBV7-2 and TRBJ2-7; D uncertain. The length of the CDR3 is 16 residues. With 2 bases removed from V and 4 bases from J, the gap between germline ends came to 18 bases. Germline V gene lookup returns CDR1 SGHTA and CDR2 FQGNSA.

This clonotype was picked up a small number of times. The chain uses TRBV6-5 and TRBJ2-7; D might be TRBD1 or TRBD2, each matching 5 bases. The germline V gene encodes CDR1 MNHEY and CDR2 SVGAGI. The CDR3 is 11 amino acids. Trimming took 5 bases from V and 5 from J, leaving 7 bases between them. CDR3 sequence: CASSGGDEQYF. The DNA for the CDR3 is TGTGCCAGCAGTGGGGGAGACGAGCAGTACTTC.

The chain couples TRBV12-3 or TRBV12-4 to TRBJ2-1; 8 bases are shared with TRBD2. Trimming removed 6 bases from V and 9 bases from J; junction bases left unmatched: 13. The CDR3 length is 15 residues. CDR3 sequence (DNA): TGTGCCAGCAGGCCCCGCGGGACTAGGGGTGGTGAGCAGTTCTTC. This gives the protein CASRPRGTRGGEQFF.

In its sample, this clonotype was seen a few times. This rearrangement joins TRBV29-1 to TRBJ1-2, with D perhaps matching TRBD1 (5 bases). V was shortened by 1 base and J by 6 bases, with 6 bases between the two germline ends. The CDR3 contains 11 residues. Germline V gene sequence: CDR1 SQVTM, CDR2 ANQGSEA. The CDR3 region is CSVEGGHGYTF. The CDR3 nucleotides read TGCAGCGTTGAAGGGGGCCATGGCTACACCTTC.

The table lists this clonotype with a few counts. J is TRBJ2-5 and V is TRBV20-1; D ambiguous. The CDR3 is 13 residues long. CDR1 is DFQATT and CDR2 is SNEGSKA in the germline V gene (reference sequence). The V gene lost 3 bases and the J gene lost 5 bases, with 13 bases spanning the gap. The CDR3 DNA reads as TGCAGTGCTAGGGCGTGGACGCCTGAGACCCAGTACTTC. Encoded protein: CSARAWTPETQYF.

V is TRBV30 and J is TRBJ1-2, with D unresolved. The CDR3 extends over 12 amino acids. Looked up from germline, CDR1 is GTSNPN and CDR2 is SVGIG (reference sequence). V was clipped by 8 bases and J by 3 bases, with 13 bases between them. The CDR3 protein is CALNSGDYGYTF. As DNA, the CDR3 is TGTGCCCTAAACTCCGGGGACTATGGCTACACCTTC.

This clonotype was recorded only once. The chain joins TRBV6-2 or TRBV6-3 to TRBJ1-5; perhaps TRBD1 as D (5 bases). Deletions cut 6 bases from V and 2 bases from J, with 14 bases between. CDR1 is MNHEY and CDR2 is SVGEGT in the germline V gene. The CDR3 spans 15 residues. CDR3 sequence (DNA): TGTGCCAGCAGGGACATGACGGCGGGCAATCAGCCCCAGCATTTT. Protein sequence: CASRDMTAGNQPQHF.

This clonotype was counted ten times or more. The chain recombines TRBV7-9 with TRBJ2-3, with 8 bases lining up with TRBD1. This CDR3 contains 14 residues. V shed 4 bases, J shed 4 bases, and the junction held 4 bases outside the gene matches. Germline V lookup: CDR1 SEHNR, CDR2 FQNEAQ (reference sequence). The CDR3, as DNA: TGTGCCAGCAGCTCTCCGACAGGGGCAGATACGCAGTATTTT. Translated: CASSSPTGADTQYF.

The chain recombines TRBV27 with TRBJ2-1; D not resolved. CDR1 and CDR2 from the germline V gene are MNHEY and SMNVEV (reference sequence). V was clipped by 4 bases and J by 6 bases, with 7 bases between them. This CDR3 is built from 12 residues. CDR3 region: CASSSRSNEQFF. CDR3 bases: TGTGCCAGCAGTTCAAGGTCCAATGAGCAGTTCTTC.

This clonotype was found a few times. The chain joins TRBV20-1 to TRBJ2-1; D not certain. The germline V gene encodes CDR1 DFQATT and CDR2 SNEGSKA (reference sequence). The CDR3 has 13 amino acids. The V gene lost 1 base and the J gene lost 12 bases, with 16 bases spanning the gap. The CDR3 protein is CSARVPTFEGQFF. The CDR3 DNA is TGCAGTGCTAGAGTTCCCACCTTTGAAGGGCAGTTCTTC.

This clonotype was recorded many times. The CDR3 nucleotides are TGCAGTGTCAATCCCCAGGGACCTGAAGCTTTCTTT. Translated: CSVNPQGPEAFF. J is TRBJ1-1 and V is TRBV20-1; a weak D match, TRBD1 (5 bases). The CDR3 has 12 amino acids. V was shortened by 7 bases and J by 6 bases, with 15 bases between the two germline ends. From germline, CDR1 is DFQATT and CDR2 SNEGSKA (reference sequence).

The V call is TRBV7-2, the J call TRBJ1-5, with D hard to call. The CDR3 covers 16 residues. Trimming took 4 bases from V and 0 from J, leaving 13 bases between them. Germline CDR1 SGHTA, CDR2 FQGNSA. CDR3 sequence: CASSSRFSDSNQPQHF. The CDR3 DNA sequence: TGTGCCAGCAGCTCCCGTTTTTCAGATAGCAATCAGCCCCAGCATTTT.

The table lists this clonotype with a few counts. The rearrangement links TRBV20-1 to TRBJ2-3, with D hard to call. Deletions cut 0 bases from V and 2 bases from J, with 12 bases between. The CDR3 is 15 residues long. CDR1 and CDR2 from the germline V gene are DFQATT and SNEGSKA (reference sequence). The CDR3 spells CSARDRRWATDTQYF. CDR3 nucleotide sequence: TGCAGTGCTAGAGATAGAAGATGGGCCACAGATACGCAGTATTTT.

The gene calls are TRBV11-2 and TRBJ2-1; 12 bases match TRBD2. CDR1 is SGHAT, CDR2 FQNNGV, per germline. This CDR3 has 21 residues. After removal of 7 bases from V and 0 bases from J, the junction contained 19 bases not matched to a gene. CDR3 nucleotide sequence: TGTGCCAGCACCGAACCGGTCGGGCTAGCGGGGGGGCTATCCTCCTACAATGAGCAGTTCTTC. This translates into CASTEPVGLAGGLSSYNEQFF. Full variable domain (missing parts from reference TRBV11-2 and TRBJ2-1): EAGVAQSPRYKIIEKRQSVAFWCNPISGHATLYWYQQILGQGPKLLIQFQNNGVVDDSQLPKDRFSAERLKGVDSTLKIQPAKLEDSAVYLCASTEPVGLAGGLSSYNEQFFGPGTRLTVL.

The sample holds a few counts of this clonotype. V and J are TRBV29-1 and TRBJ1-4, with D possibly matching TRBD1 (6 bases). Germline CDR1 and CDR2: SQVTM and ANQGSEA. There are 16 residues in the CDR3. Trimming stripped 4 bases from V and 3 bases from J, with 18 bases between. CDR3 sequence (DNA): TGCAGCGTTGTCTCCACCGCAGGGGAGGCTAATGAAAAACTGTTTTTT. Amino acids: CSVVSTAGEANEKLFF.

This clonotype was detected ten times or more. This rearrangement joins TRBV20-1 to TRBJ2-3; 13 bases line up with TRBD2. The V gene's germline CDR1 is DFQATT and CDR2 SNEGSKA (reference sequence). This CDR3 spans 14 amino acids. Trimming took 6 bases from V and 6 from J; bases not matched to a gene: 6. This CDR3 is CSASLAGGPDTQYF. CDR3 nucleotides: TGCAGTGCATCACTAGCGGGGGGGCCGGATACGCAGTATTTT.